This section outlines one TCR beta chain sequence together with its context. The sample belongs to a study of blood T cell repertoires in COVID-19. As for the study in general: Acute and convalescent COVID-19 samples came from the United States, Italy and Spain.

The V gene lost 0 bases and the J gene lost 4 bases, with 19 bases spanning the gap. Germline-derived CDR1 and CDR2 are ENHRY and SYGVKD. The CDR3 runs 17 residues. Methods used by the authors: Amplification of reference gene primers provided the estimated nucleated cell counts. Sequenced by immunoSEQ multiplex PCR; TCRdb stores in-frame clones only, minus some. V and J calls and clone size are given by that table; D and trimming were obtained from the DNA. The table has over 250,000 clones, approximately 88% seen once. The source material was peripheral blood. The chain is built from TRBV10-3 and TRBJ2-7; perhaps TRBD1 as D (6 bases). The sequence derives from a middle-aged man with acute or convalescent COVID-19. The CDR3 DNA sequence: TGTGCCATCAGTGAGTCGGGGCGAGGGACGCAGGGGTACGAGCAGTACTTC. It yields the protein CAISESGRGTQGYEQYF.